The T cell receptor beta chain described here comes from a study of glioma-infiltrating T cells. The length of the CDR3 is 11 residues. Trimming took off 6 bases at V and 4 bases at J, with 4 bases between the two ends. Germline assignment: CDR1 MNHNS and CDR2 SASEGT. This clonotype was seen ten or more times. Using RNA template, CDR3s of TCR alpha and beta were amplified with iRepertoire arm-PCR. For one-step reverse transcription and amplification, about 90-400 ng of tissue mRNA or PBMC total RNA was used. TCRdb redid the calling of the multiplex PCR reads with MiXCR, one entry per CDR3 protein. Of 170,000 or so distinct CDR3 sequences in the sample, around 42% were seen once.

Sequenced sample: glioma tissue, nonneoplastic brain tissue, or PBMCs (not recorded which). The V and J genes are TRBV6-1 and TRBJ2-1, with D unclear. The TCR originated in a human donor with low-grade glioma or glioblastoma, undergoing nonglioma brain surgery, or in good health (not recorded which). The CDR3 loop is CASRLYNEQFF. The CDR3, as DNA: TGTGCCAGCAGGCTATACAATGAGCAGTTCTTC.